This is a list of T cell receptor beta chains from one sample in a study of T cell responses to AZD1222 COVID-19 vaccine. Clones were sequenced by immunoSEQ multiplex PCR, and TCRdb holds only the in-frame ones, with some missing. This table holds 95,000 to 130,000 clones, 75% to 90% found once. The sequenced sample was peripheral blood, obtained on day 0 of MenACWY control vaccination. These receptors were taken from an adult in good health. CDR3s include the opening cysteine and the closing phenylalanine or tryptophan. D genes are given only for firm matches. Not every row has a clone size; where given, it reads once, few, many or a size class.

clone_size | d_call | j_call | v_call | cdr3_aa | cdr3_nt
NA | TRBD1 | TRBJ1-6 | TRBV23-1 | CASSHPGQGDNSPLHF | TGCGCCAGCAGTCATCCGGGACAGGGAGATAATTCACCCCTCCACTTT
NA | NA | TRBJ1-1 | TRBV4-1 | CASSRIAGNTEAFF | TGCGCCAGCAGCCGCATTGCTGGGAACACTGAAGCTTTCTTT
NA | NA | TRBJ2-3 | TRBV15 | CATSFGVGTDTQYF | TGTGCCACCAGCTTTGGGGTTGGGACAGATACGCAGTATTTT
NA | NA | TRBJ1-6 | TRBV2 | CASSDYAGGDSPLHF | TGTGCCAGCAGTGATTATGCGGGGGGGGATTCACCCCTCCACTTT
NA | TRBD1 | TRBJ1-4 | TRBV5-5 | CASSPVQGANEKLFF | TGTGCCAGCAGCCCCGTACAGGGGGCTAATGAAAAACTGTTTTTT
NA | TRBD1 | TRBJ1-2 | TRBV30 | CAWSPQQGSGYTF | TGTGCCTGGAGTCCCCAACAGGGGTCTGGCTACACCTTC
few | NA | TRBJ2-7 | TRBV6-5 | CASKNILSSYEQYF | TGTGCCAGCAAGAACATCTTGAGCTCCTACGAGCAGTACTTC
NA | NA | TRBJ1-3 | TRBV7-9 | CASSSQGGSGNTIYF | TGTGCCAGCAGCTCACAGGGTGGTTCTGGAAACACCATATATTTT
NA | NA | TRBJ1-2 | TRBV7-2 | CASSLTRTEYGYTF | TGTGCCAGCAGCTTAACGAGGACAGAATATGGCTACACCTTC
NA | NA | TRBJ1-3 | TRBV7-9 | CASTFRGISGNTIYF | TGTGCCAGCACCTTTCGAGGCATCTCTGGAAACACCATATATTTT
NA | TRBD2 | TRBJ2-1 | TRBV6-6 | CASLGLAGPNEQFF | TGTGCCAGCTTGGGACTAGCGGGGCCCAATGAGCAGTTCTTC
once | TRBD2 | TRBJ2-3 | TRBV5-1 | CASSLGRGVSTDTQYF | TGCGCCAGCAGCTTGGGACGGGGGGTTAGCACAGATACGCAGTATTTT
NA | NA | TRBJ2-7 | TRBV5-1 | CASSVQGVSSYEQYF | TGCGCCAGCAGCGTCCAGGGTGTCTCCTCCTACGAGCAGTACTTC
NA | NA | TRBJ1-4 | TRBV2 | CATAQQGYREKLFF | TGTGCCACCGCTCAACAGGGTTACAGGGAAAAACTGTTTTTT
once | NA | TRBJ1-5 | TRBV5-6 | CASSLRGLDNQPQHF | TGTGCCAGCAGCTTACGAGGGCTCGACAATCAGCCCCAGCATTTT
once | NA | TRBJ2-5 | TRBV3-1/TRBV3-2 | CASSQAAVQETQYF | TGTGCCAGCAGCCAAGCCGCAGTCCAAGAGACCCAGTACTTC
NA | NA | TRBJ2-1 | TRBV3-1/TRBV3-2 | CASSHRREGNEQFF | TGTGCCAGCAGCCATCGCAGGGAAGGAAATGAGCAGTTCTTC
NA | TRBD1 | TRBJ2-7 | TRBV28 | CASSLDHRGLQQYF | TGTGCCAGCAGTCTCGATCACAGGGGGCTACAGCAGTACTTC
NA | TRBD1 | TRBJ1-2 | TRBV4-2 | CASRPRQGETSNYGYTF | TGTGCCAGCAGACCAAGACAGGGGGAGACTTCTAACTATGGCTACACCTTC
NA | NA | TRBJ1-1 | TRBV10-2 | CASSEGLSLTEAFF | TGCGCCAGCAGTGAGGGACTTTCCCTCACTGAAGCTTTCTTT
NA | NA | TRBJ2-1 | TRBV21-1 | CASSKEGFRDRGNEQFF | TGTGCCAGCAGCAAAGAGGGGTTCCGGGACAGGGGCAATGAGCAGTTCTTC
NA | NA | TRBJ1-1 | TRBV28 | CASSFVGHPNTEAFF | TGTGCCAGCAGTTTTGTAGGACACCCGAACACTGAAGCTTTCTTT
few | TRBD1 | TRBJ1-1 | TRBV10-3 | CAISPGTGGTEAFF | TGTGCCATCAGTCCTGGGACAGGGGGCACTGAAGCTTTCTTT
NA | NA | TRBJ1-4 | TRBV24-1 | CATSPGAQNEKLFF | TGTGCCACCAGCCCAGGGGCCCAAAATGAAAAACTGTTTTTT
NA | NA | TRBJ1-2 | TRBV6-5 | CASMGGYTYGYTF | TGTGCCAGCATGGGGGGGTATACGTATGGCTACACCTTC
NA | NA | TRBJ1-3 | TRBV4-3 | CASSQDLTGYSGNTIYF | TGCGCCAGCAGCCAAGATTTAACAGGGTACTCTGGAAACACCATATATTTT
NA | TRBD1 | TRBJ1-2 | TRBV19 | CASSPADRGPNYGYTF | TGTGCCAGTAGTCCCGCGGACAGGGGGCCGAACTATGGCTACACCTTC
NA | NA | TRBJ1-2 | TRBV18 | CASSPQFGDGYTF | TGTGCCAGCTCACCACAGTTTGGGGATGGCTACACCTTC
once | TRBD1 | TRBJ2-7 | TRBV6-5 | CASTSGGTGGNEQYF | TGTGCCAGCACCTCCGGGGGGACAGGGGGAAACGAGCAGTACTTC
NA | NA | TRBJ1-5 | TRBV21-1 | CASSKAPTGGGHSNQPQHF | TGTGCCAGCAGCAAAGCTCCGACAGGGGGCGGGCATAGCAATCAGCCCCAGCATTTT
NA | TRBD2 | TRBJ2-1 | TRBV19 | CASSPQESGGEQFF | TGTGCCAGTAGTCCCCAGGAGAGCGGGGGTGAGCAGTTCTTC
NA | TRBD1 | TRBJ1-2 | TRBV6-2/TRBV6-3 | CASSLNRGYGYTF | TGTGCCAGCAGTTTGAACAGGGGATATGGCTACACCTTC
NA | NA | TRBJ1-6 | TRBV7-9 | CASSFSRGPNNSPLHF | TGTGCCAGCAGCTTTAGCAGGGGCCCTAATAATTCACCCCTCCACTTT
NA | NA | TRBJ1-4 | TRBV27 | CASRESWTTNEKLFF | TGTGCCAGCAGAGAGAGTTGGACAACTAATGAAAAACTGTTTTTT
NA | TRBD2 | TRBJ2-7 | TRBV7-3 | CASSASPGTSIRYEQYF | TGTGCCAGCAGCGCGAGTCCCGGGACTAGCATTCGCTACGAGCAGTACTTC
NA | TRBD1 | TRBJ1-2 | TRBV15 | CATSRLDRGQYGYTF | TGTGCCACCAGCAGACTGGACAGGGGACAATATGGCTACACCTTC
NA | NA | TRBJ1-5 | TRBV19 | CASSIQNQPQHF | TGTGCCAGTAGTATACAAAATCAGCCCCAGCATTTT
NA | NA | TRBJ2-7 | TRBV7-2 | CASSLSQAFYEQYF | TGTGCCAGCAGCTTGAGTCAGGCTTTCTACGAGCAGTACTTC
few | NA | TRBJ2-1 | TRBV5-1 | CASSGSYNEQFF | TGCGCCAGCAGTGGATCCTACAATGAGCAGTTCTTC
NA | NA | TRBJ1-5 | TRBV6-5 | CASRSLGEEDQPQHF | TGTGCCAGCAGGTCCTTGGGAGAAGAGGATCAGCCCCAGCATTTT
NA | NA | TRBJ1-3 | TRBV7-6 | CASSLEIPLNSGNTIYF | TGTGCCAGCAGCTTAGAAATCCCGCTAAACTCTGGAAACACCATATATTTT
NA | TRBD1 | TRBJ1-2 | TRBV18 | CASSPQDGQGTYGYTF | TGTGCCAGCTCACCCCAAGACGGACAGGGGACCTATGGCTACACCTTC
NA | NA | TRBJ2-5 | TRBV24-1 | CATSDAGRSSQETQYF | TGTGCCACCAGTGACGCAGGGAGATCAAGTCAAGAGACCCAGTACTTC
NA | TRBD1 | TRBJ1-2 | TRBV7-2 | CASSPGQRANYGYTF | TGTGCCAGCAGCCCGGGACAGAGAGCTAACTATGGCTACACCTTC
NA | NA | TRBJ2-3 | TRBV18 | CASSPIARGSTDTQYF | TGTGCCAGCTCTCCAATAGCCAGGGGTAGCACAGATACGCAGTATTTT
NA | TRBD2 | TRBJ2-5 | TRBV9 | CASSVAGTSGGASQETQYF | TGTGCCAGCAGCGTAGCTGGGACTAGCGGGGGGGCCTCCCAAGAGACCCAGTACTTC
NA | NA | TRBJ1-5 | TRBV5-1 | CASSFGTEPNQPQHF | TGCGCCAGCAGCTTCGGAACAGAACCCAATCAGCCCCAGCATTTT
NA | NA | TRBJ1-2 | TRBV9 | CASSPRGDSGADGYTF | TGTGCCAGCAGCCCAAGAGGGGACTCCGGTGCTGACGGCTACACCTTC
NA | NA | TRBJ1-2 | TRBV7-2 | CASSGYTGYGYTF | TGTGCCAGCAGCGGATACACAGGGTATGGCTACACCTTC
NA | NA | TRBJ1-2 | TRBV9 | CASSVGPREIYGYTF | TGTGCCAGCAGCGTAGGGCCCAGAGAGATTTATGGCTACACCTTC
once | NA | TRBJ1-5 | TRBV6-5 | CASKLGAVNQPQHF | TGTGCCAGCAAATTGGGGGCAGTCAATCAGCCCCAGCATTTT
NA | NA | TRBJ1-3 | TRBV9 | CASSVAPTGSGNTIYF | TGTGCCAGCAGCGTAGCTCCCACAGGGTCCGGAAACACCATATATTTT
NA | TRBD1 | TRBJ1-2 | TRBV19 | CASRAQGSEGYTF | TGTGCCAGTAGGGCACAGGGGTCGGAAGGCTACACCTTC
NA | NA | TRBJ1-4 | TRBV30 | CAWSVRNEKLFF | TGTGCCTGGAGTGTACGGAATGAAAAACTGTTTTTT
NA | NA | TRBJ1-3 | TRBV4-1 | CASSLTPGLQLGNTIYF | TGCGCCAGCAGCCTTACACCGGGACTCCAACTTGGAAACACCATATATTTT
NA | NA | TRBJ2-1 | TRBV3-1/TRBV3-2 | CASSQGPGPLNEQFF | TGTGCCAGCAGCCAAGGCCCGGGCCCCCTCAATGAGCAGTTCTTC
NA | TRBD1 | TRBJ2-7 | TRBV11-2 | CASSLDRGTGGYEQYF | TGTGCCAGCAGCTTAGATCGCGGGACAGGGGGCTACGAGCAGTACTTC
NA | TRBD2 | TRBJ2-3 | TRBV9 | CASNRRGLAGGPIASTDTQYF | TGTGCCAGCAACCGTAGGGGACTAGCGGGGGGCCCTATCGCTAGCACAGATACGCAGTATTTT